This entry lists 7 T cell receptor beta chains sequenced from one sample in a study of T cells in Graves' hyperthyroidism and ophthalmopathy. Amplified TCR beta CDR3 regions came from RNA transcripts. A set of HTBI primers served as the primers for a first-round RT-PCR of the TCR CDR3. TCRdb re-derived calls from the multiplex PCR reads in MiXCR, one entry per CDR3 protein. This table holds 600,000 to 850,000 distinct CDR3 sequences, around 19% found once. Sample: blood. The source of these receptors is a woman aged 45-60 years with Graves' hyperthyroidism that later progressed to Graves' ophthalmopathy.

This chain links TRBV7-8 with TRBJ1-5, with D hard to call. In germline, CDR1 is SGHVS, CDR2 FQNEAQ. Trimming shortened V by 5 bases and J by 6 bases, and 17 bases separated the two germline ends. The CDR3 sequence is 15 residues long. CDR3 sequence reads: CASSPKVGATQPQHF. The CDR3 region has the DNA TGTGCCAGCAGCCCTAAAGTTGGTGCAACTCAGCCCCAGCATTTT.

V gene TRBV5-8 combines with J gene TRBJ1-5; D not certain. CDR3 length: 13 amino acids. Germline CDR1 is SGHTS and CDR2 is YDEGEE. V lost 0 bases to trimming and J lost 9 bases, with 10 bases between them. CDR3 nucleotide sequence: TGTGCCAGCAGCTTGGTCGAGGGCGGGCCCCAGCATTTT. Translating it yields CASSLVEGGPQHF.

This clonotype appeared many times. The rearrangement uses TRBV13 and TRBJ2-3, with 9 bases lining up with TRBD1. This CDR3 is built from 16 residues. Trimming at V came to 8 bases and at J to 2 bases, leaving 11 bases not matched to a gene. Germline-derived CDR1 and CDR2 are PRHDT and FYEKMQ (reference sequence). The CDR3 is CASQRTGGALTDTQYF. DNA for the CDR3: TGTGCCAGCCAGCGAACAGGGGGCGCCCTCACAGATACGCAGTATTTT.

V is TRBV2 and J is TRBJ1-3; 8 nucleotides match TRBD1. The CDR3 has 13 residues. In germline, CDR1 is SNHLY, CDR2 FYNNEI. V was pared by 6 bases and J by 4 bases, with 2 bases of the junction left unmatched. CDR3 loop: CASRGTGGNTIYF. In DNA form, the CDR3 reads TGTGCCAGCAGAGGGACAGGCGGAAACACCATATATTTT.

The rearrangement joins TRBV27 to TRBJ1-2, with no clear D. The CDR3 has 15 amino acids. In germline, CDR1 is MNHEY, CDR2 SMNVEV (reference sequence). V gave up 0 bases and J gave up 1 base, with 9 bases separating them. The CDR3 DNA sequence: TGTGCCAGCAGTTTATCCTGGGAAAATAACTATGGCTACACCTTC. Protein sequence: CASSLSWENNYGYTF.

This clonotype was seen repeatedly, ten times or more. This CDR3 reads CASSQGLAGGRDTQYF. The CDR3, as DNA: TGTGCCAGCAGCCAAGGACTAGCGGGGGGCAGAGATACGCAGTATTTT. The chain employs TRBV3-1 and TRBJ2-3; 13 nucleotides line up with TRBD2. V shed 1 base and J 5 bases; nucleotides not matched to a gene: 3. The CDR3 is 16 residues long. Germline V lookup: CDR1 LGHDT, CDR2 YNNKEL (reference sequence).

This clonotype was found many times. The V call is TRBV18, the J call TRBJ1-3; a possible D gene is TRBD1 (5 bases). This CDR3 region has 14 residues. Between the trimmed V and J ends, which lost 3 bases and 0 bases, there was a span of 6 bases. Germline lookup yields CDR1 KGHSH and CDR2 LQKENI. The CDR3 is CASSPDSSGNTIYF. The CDR3 DNA is TGTGCCAGCTCACCCGACAGCTCTGGAAACACCATATATTTT.